Reported below is one T cell receptor beta chain. The data are from a study of blood T cell repertoires in COVID-19. Across the whole study: Specimens from acute and convalescent COVID-19 originated in the United States, Italy and Spain. From T cells, B-cell-depleted T cells, or PBMCs came the material, which was cDNA or gDNA.

Measured with immunoSEQ multiplex PCR; TCRdb has only the in-frame clones, and not every one. Of 62,000 or so clones in the sample, roughly 88% were seen once. J gave up 3 bases and V 5 bases, and 4 bases lay outside the gene matches. There are 13 residues in the CDR3. The sample was peripheral blood. J is TRBJ2-7 and V is TRBV12-3 or TRBV12-4, with 7 nucleotides matching TRBD1. The TCR comes from a human donor in a cohort sampled during active COVID-19. The CDR3 spells CASSPGQLYEQYF. The CDR3 nucleotides are TGTGCCAGCAGTCCGGGACAGCTCTACGAGCAGTACTTC.